The TCR beta chain described here comes from a study of blood T cell repertoires in COVID-19. The data were produced by immunoSEQ multiplex PCR, yet TCRdb's version contains in-frame clones alone and is incomplete. The sample lists about 210,000 clones, roughly 79% occurring once. Germline V gene data show CDR1 as MRHNA and CDR2 as SNTAGT. This CDR3 region has 17 residues. With V trimmed by 3 bases and J by 4 bases, 11 bases remained unmatched. This chain links TRBV6-4 with TRBJ2-1; 8 nucleotides align to TRBD2. Specimen: PBMCs or T cells enriched from blood (not recorded which). This receptor was taken from a woman in her fifties or sixties with acute COVID-19. The CDR3 nucleotides read TGTGCCAGCAGTGAAAGCGGGAGTTTGTTTCGGTACAATGAGCAGTTCTTC. Residues: CASSESGSLFRYNEQFF.